This TCR beta chain was identified in a study of T-cell memory formation after mild COVID-19. Looking at the study overall: Among the donors, TCR clusters were largely specific to each donor. General study points: Pre-infection memory contained some responding clones, which suggested that cross-reactive memory had joined. CD4/CD8 balance held among clones contracting day 15 to 85, and later expanders leaned CD4+.

TCRdb itself ran the 5' RACE reads through MiXCR, one entry per CDR3 protein. The sample shows about 540,000 distinct CDR3 sequences, 20% of them seen only once. The CDR3 has 17 amino acids. Trimming removed 5 bases from V and 0 bases from J, with 17 bases in between. Germline loops: CDR1 SGHTA, CDR2 FQGNSA. This clonotype occurred a few times. Its specificity is not known. The source is an adult woman who had mild COVID-19 (a few samples of this study predate the infection). Cell type and time point are not known. Specimen: PBMCs or a T cell subset sorted from them (not recorded which). J is TRBJ2-1 and V is TRBV7-2, with D perhaps matching TRBD2 (6 bases). In DNA, the CDR3 is TGTGCCAGCAGCCGAACGAGGGACTTACGCTCCTACAATGAGCAGTTCTTC. It codes for CASSRTRDLRSYNEQFF.